The text below deals with one TCR beta chain. TCRdb reprocessed the PCR reads with MiXCR, giving one entry per CDR3 protein. Of approximately 8,700 distinct CDR3 sequences listed, 66% are singletons. This entry comes from a study of tumor-infiltrating lymphocytes in oesophageal squamous cell carcinoma. V lost 1 base and J 2 bases, leaving 14 bases between the germline ends. CDR3 length: 16 residues. From germline, CDR1 is SGHVS and CDR2 FNYEAQ. This chain connects TRBV7-6 to TRBJ2-5; D may correspond to TRBD1 or TRBD2 (7 bases each). Sequencing used esophageal tumor tissue. The TCR comes from a female donor with esophageal squamous cell carcinoma. The DNA of the CDR3 is TGTGCCAGCAGCTTAGTAAGGGGGGGACAGCAAGAGACCCAGTACTTC. This encodes CASSLVRGGQQETQYF.